These T cell receptor beta chains were read from a single sample in a study of spatial heterogeneity in lung cancer. TCRdb called the 5' RACE reads again in MiXCR, with one record for every CDR3 protein. In the table there are 30,000 to 45,000 distinct CDR3 sequences, around 7.2% of which are singletons. The sample in question was PBMCs, obtained at surgery. The receptor source for this set is a male donor with early-stage non-small cell lung cancer. CDR3s include the opening cysteine and the closing phenylalanine or tryptophan. D genes are given only for firm matches. Rows may omit the clone size; those that give it use once, few, many or a size class.

J | V | size | D | DNA | CDR3
TRBJ2-2 | TRBV7-3 | NA | NA | TGTGCCAGCAGCTTGTACAATCCGGGGGAGCTGTTTTTT | CASSLYNPGELFF
TRBJ2-1 | TRBV7-9 | many | NA | TGTGCCAGCAGCCCAAAGGCAGCCTTGAATGAGCAGTTCTTC | CASSPKAALNEQFF
TRBJ2-3 | TRBV24-1 | many | TRBD2 | TGTGCCACCAGTGACACACCGGGACTAGCGGGTGGAGATACGCAGTATTTT | CATSDTPGLAGGDTQYF
TRBJ1-1 | TRBV4-3 | many | NA | TGCGCCAGCAGCCAAGATTGGGCGAACACTGAAGCTTTCTTT | CASSQDWANTEAFF
TRBJ2-5 | TRBV6-1 | NA | NA | TGTGCCAGCAGTGAAGTAAAAAGGACCCAGTACTTC | CASSEVKRTQYF
TRBJ1-2 | TRBV24-1 | few | NA | TGTGCCACCAGTGATTCTATATTCCGCGGTGGCTACACCTTC | CATSDSIFRGGYTF
TRBJ2-5 | TRBV7-2 | few | NA | TGTGCCAGCAGCTTTCACGGGGAACAAGAGACCCAGTACTTC | CASSFHGEQETQYF
TRBJ1-1 | TRBV7-2 | many | NA | TGTGCCAGCACCTACTACATGAACACTGAAGCTTTCTTT | CASTYYMNTEAFF
TRBJ1-2 | TRBV12-3/TRBV12-4 | NA | NA | TGTGCCAGCACTCTTGGAGCAAGGGGAGAAGTTGGCTACACCTTC | CASTLGARGEVGYTF
TRBJ1-1 | TRBV28 | many | NA | TGTGCCAGCAGTCCTTCCTTTGGGGGGAACACTGAAGCTTTCTTT | CASSPSFGGNTEAFF
TRBJ2-1 | TRBV7-2 | many | TRBD2 | TGTGCCAGCAGCTTAGAACTAGCGGATTACAATGAGCAGTTCTTC | CASSLELADYNEQFF
TRBJ2-5 | TRBV24-1 | many | NA | TGTGCCACCAGTGATTTGGGAGGGTTCGAGACCCAGTACTTC | CATSDLGGFETQYF
TRBJ2-1 | TRBV6-4 | NA | TRBD2 | TGTGCCAGCAGTGAAGGGTCTGGGACTAGCAATGAGCAGTTCTTC | CASSEGSGTSNEQFF
TRBJ1-1 | TRBV29-1 | many | NA | TGCAGCGTTGCCCATCCAGGGGAAGCTTTCTTT | CSVAHPGEAFF
TRBJ2-1 | TRBV29-1 | many | NA | TGCAGCGTTGCGTTGACAGCCTCCAATGAGCAGTTCTTC | CSVALTASNEQFF
TRBJ2-7 | TRBV6-2/TRBV6-3 | many | NA | TGTGCCAGCAGTTACTCGGGAGGGGGCTGGTACGAGCAGTACTTC | CASSYSGGGWYEQYF
TRBJ1-1 | TRBV5-4 | many | NA | TGTGCCAGCAGCTTGAATCTTAGACTCAGCACTGAAGCTTTCTTT | CASSLNLRLSTEAFF
TRBJ2-1 | TRBV7-9 | NA | TRBD2 | TGTGCCAGCAGTGTGATGACTAGCGGCTACAATGAGCAGTTCTTC | CASSVMTSGYNEQFF